One sample yielded the 15 T cell receptor beta chains listed below, sequenced in a study of technical replicates of blood from a handful of donors. Only in-frame clones appear in the TCRdb table, and some are missing; sequencing was by immunoSEQ multiplex PCR. The data hold about 59,000 clones, with just over 90% observed a single time. Sequenced material: PBMCs. These receptors originate from a human donor in good health. Some clones in this sample may be carry-over from other donors' samples.

This chain connects TRBV7-9 to TRBJ1-5; D gene ambiguous. V was clipped by 1 base and J by 0 bases, with 7 bases between them. The CDR3 sequence is 15 residues long. The V gene's germline CDR1 is SEHNR and CDR2 FQNEAQ (reference sequence). This CDR3 reads CASSLGEYSNQPQHF. The CDR3 DNA is TGTGCCAGCAGCTTAGGAGAGTATAGCAATCAGCCCCAGCATTTT.

This chain links TRBV19 with TRBJ1-1, with D unclear. Germline CDR1 reads LNHDA; CDR2 reads SQIVND (reference sequence). This CDR3 spans 15 amino acids. Trimming removed 0 bases from V and 4 bases from J, with 12 bases in between. The chain's CDR3 is CASSIDGRRVTEAFF. Written as DNA, the CDR3 is TGTGCCAGTAGTATAGATGGAAGGAGGGTCACTGAAGCTTTCTTT.

The chain combines TRBV2 with TRBJ2-2, with TRBD2 identical over 8 bases. The CDR3 consists of 17 residues. The J segment lost 4 bases and the V segment lost 3 bases, leaving 10 bases of the junction unmatched. Germline V gene sequence: CDR1 SNHLY, CDR2 FYNNEI. CDR3 region: CASSELPPGGVTGELFF. As DNA, the CDR3 is TGTGCCAGCAGTGAGCTTCCCCCGGGAGGGGTCACCGGGGAGCTGTTTTTT.

V usage is TRBV6-4 and J usage is TRBJ1-2, with D maybe TRBD1 (5 bases). This CDR3 region has 13 residues. CDR1 MRHNA and CDR2 SNTAGT come from the germline V gene. V shed 8 bases and J shed 8 bases, with 18 bases lying between them. Written as DNA, the CDR3 is TGTGCCAGCTCACCCACCGGGGGTGGAGGCTACACCTTC. Translated: CASSPTGGGGYTF.

This rearrangement joins TRBV13 to TRBJ2-1; 9 nucleotides match TRBD1. V lost 5 bases and J lost 7; bases outside the gene matches: 12. This CDR3 region has 16 residues. The V gene's germline CDR1 is PRHDT and CDR2 FYEKMQ (reference sequence). The CDR3, as DNA: TGTGCCAGCAGCCCCCCTGGGACAGGGTATGGTAATGAGCAGTTCTTC. This translates into CASSPPGTGYGNEQFF.

The chain couples TRBV7-9 to TRBJ2-3, with 7 bases fitting TRBD2. The CDR3 has 15 amino acids. Trimming at V came to 2 bases and at J to 4 bases, leaving 6 bases not matched to a gene. Per germline, CDR1 SEHNR and CDR2 FQNEAQ (reference sequence). This chain's CDR3 is CASSLYAGVADTQYF. The CDR3 DNA reads as TGTGCCAGCAGCTTATATGCGGGGGTAGCAGATACGCAGTATTTT.

This chain joins TRBV11-3 and TRBJ2-7; a weak D match, TRBD1 (5 bases). The CDR3 has 15 amino acids. The ends were cut back, 1 base at V and 5 bases at J, with 15 bases in the middle. From germline, CDR1 is SGHNT and CDR2 YENEEA. CDR3 sequence (DNA): TGTGCCAGCAGCTTAGTTGTCAGGGCTTACCACGAGCAGTACTTC. Encoded protein: CASSLVVRAYHEQYF.

V gene TRBV6-5 combines with J gene TRBJ2-2; D possibly corresponds to TRBD1 (6 bases). The germline V gene has CDR1 MNHEY and CDR2 SVGAGI. The V end was cut by 4 bases, the J end by 1 base, with 10 bases between. The CDR3 length is 15 residues. This CDR3 reads CASSSDRLNTGELFF. The CDR3 DNA is TGTGCCAGCAGTTCAGACAGGCTGAACACCGGGGAGCTGTTTTTT.

This clone was counted once. The chain uses TRBV19 and TRBJ1-4; tentatively, D is TRBD1 (6 bases). Germline CDR1 LNHDA, CDR2 SQIVND (reference sequence). V lost 8 bases, J lost 13 bases, and 17 bases lay in between. This CDR3 comprises 12 residues. DNA of the CDR3: TGTGCCAGTTACACAGGGCGCAATCGACTGTTTTTT. Protein: CASYTGRNRLFF.

The chain recombines TRBV4-1 with TRBJ2-7; a possible D gene is TRBD2 (7 bases). In germline, CDR1 is MGHRA, CDR2 YSYEKL. The CDR3 loop spans 15 amino acids. With 1 base removed from V and 6 bases from J, the gap between germline ends came to 16 bases. This CDR3 is CASSQVGGAGSEQYF. The CDR3, as DNA: TGCGCCAGCAGCCAAGTGGGGGGGGCCGGGTCCGAGCAGTACTTC.

Only one count was recorded for this clone. The gene calls are TRBV2 and TRBJ2-3, with D uncertain. The germline V gene encodes CDR1 SNHLY and CDR2 FYNNEI. CDR3 length: 12 amino acids. Deletions cut 3 bases from V and 2 bases from J, with 3 bases between. DNA of the CDR3: TGTGCCAGCAGTGACAACACAGATACGCAGTATTTT. It is translated as CASSDNTDTQYF.

The chain carries TRBV5-4 and TRBJ2-5, with TRBD1 matching over 8 bases. Losses at the gene ends were 3 bases for V and 5 bases for J; bases not matched to a gene: 12. Germline CDR1 is SGHNT and CDR2 is YYREEE (reference sequence). The CDR3 extends over 16 amino acids. CDR3 DNA: TGTGCCAGCAGCTCGGGACAGGCTCGGGATCGGGAGACCCAGTACTTC. It codes for CASSSGQARDRETQYF.

The gene calls are TRBV6-1 and TRBJ2-5, with 10 positions matching TRBD2. In germline, CDR1 is MNHNS, CDR2 SASEGT. Germline trimming cut 0 bases from V and 2 bases from J; bases unmatched to any gene: 0. This CDR3 contains 15 residues. The chain's CDR3 is CASSEAAGGQETQYF. The CDR3 nucleotides are TGTGCCAGCAGTGAAGCAGCGGGGGGGCAAGAGACCCAGTACTTC.

The J gene is TRBJ2-1, the V gene TRBV5-1; 9 bases agree with TRBD1. Germline V lookup: CDR1 SGHRS, CDR2 YFSETQ. The CDR3 runs 15 residues. J gave up 7 bases and V 0 bases, and 5 bases lay outside the gene matches. The CDR3 region has the DNA TGCGCCAGCAGCTTGGAACAGGGGGCAGGGAATGAGCAGTTCTTC. Its protein product is CASSLEQGAGNEQFF.

V gene TRBV29-1 combines with J gene TRBJ2-1, with 10 bases aligning to TRBD2. The CDR3 loop spans 15 amino acids. From germline, CDR1 is SQVTM and CDR2 ANQGSEA. Trimming removed 6 bases from V and 6 bases from J; junction bases left unmatched: 11. The CDR3 loop is CSVDSGRALGNEQFF. CDR3 in DNA: TGCAGCGTGGACAGCGGGAGGGCCTTGGGCAATGAGCAGTTCTTC.